The TCR beta chain described here comes from a study of blood T cell repertoires in COVID-19. Across the whole study: The United States, Italy and Spain provided the acute and convalescent COVID-19 samples. Sources were T cells, B-cell-depleted T cells, or PBMCs; the material itself was cDNA or gDNA.

In the original workflow: The assay estimated nucleated cells by amplifying reference gene primers. Assay: immunoSEQ multiplex PCR; the TCRdb copy retains only in-frame clones and omits some. From that table come the V and J calls and clone size; the DNA was used to work out D and trimming. The profile covers 150,000 to 180,000 clones, with 80% to 90% appearing a single time and approximately 2.4% taken by the ten largest. V gave up 5 bases and J gave up 4 bases; unmatched junction bases: 10. Per the germline V gene, CDR1 is SGHTA and CDR2 is FQGNSA. The CDR3 totals 15 residues. Sequencing used peripheral blood. The chain combines TRBV7-2 with TRBJ1-2; 7 nucleotides line up with TRBD1. This TCR was sampled from a woman between 70 and 85 years old with acute or convalescent COVID-19. The CDR3 DNA reads as TGTGCCAGCAGCCTAACAGGGGCGCAGGGCTATGGCTACACCTTC. It encodes CASSLTGAQGYGYTF.